This entry concerns a single TCR beta chain. Measured with immunoSEQ multiplex PCR; TCRdb has only the in-frame clones, and not every one. The data show around 49,000 clones, with nearly 90% seen just once and 5% to 5.5% held by the top ten. Germline V CDR1 and CDR2: MNHNY, SVGAGI (reference sequence). V shed 5 bases, J shed 6 bases, and the junction held 8 bases outside the gene matches. This CDR3 is 15 amino acids long. The sample is drawn from a study of T cell changes during pregnancy in multiple sclerosis. This chain uses TRBV6-6 with TRBJ1-3; 9 nucleotides agree with TRBD1. The source of this sequence is a female donor in good health, enrolled as a control in a pregnancy study. This material consisted of peripheral blood, taken after pregnancy. As DNA, the CDR3 is TGTGCCAGCAGTGGGACGGGACAGGGAGTAAACACCATATATTTT. Its translation: CASSGTGQGVNTIYF.